The source of this T cell receptor beta chain is a study of T cells after yellow fever vaccination. Looking at the study overall: SMART-Seq v4 Ultra Low Input served to prepare low-cell-number fractions.

This clonotype has a count of ten or more. No antigen is known for it. The germline CDR1 and CDR2 sequences are SGHRS and YFSETQ. The CDR3 is 14 residues long. Trimming stripped 4 bases from V and 4 bases from J, with 14 bases between. TCRdb used MiXCR to reprocess the 5' RACE reads, holding one entry per CDR3 protein. The table lists about 240,000 distinct CDR3 sequences, about 3.7% of them singletons, with around 19% in the top ten. Study-wide results and limits: The study re-detected most primary-vaccination clones after the booster (about 95% CD4, 80% to 90% CD8).

V usage is TRBV5-1 and J usage is TRBJ1-2; D perhaps matches TRBD1 (6 bases). Sequencing was performed on PBMCs, taken 15 days after the yellow fever booster vaccination. This sequence originates from a man aged 18 to 29 who received the YFV17D yellow fever vaccine. The CDR3 reads CASSSGQFIYGYTF. CDR3 nucleotide sequence: TGCGCCAGCAGCAGTGGACAGTTTATCTATGGCTACACCTTC. Combining the CDR3 with reference TRBV5-1 and TRBJ1-2 gives the whole variable domain KAGVTQTPRYLIKTRGQQVTLSCSPISGHRSVSWYQQTPGQGLQFLFEYFSETQRNKGNFPGRFSGRQFSNSRSEMNVSTLELGDSALYLCASSSGQFIYGYTFGSGTRLTVV.